This T cell receptor (beta chain) came from a study of blood T cell repertoires in COVID-19. In the study overall: T cells, B-cell-depleted T cells, or PBMCs supplied cDNA or gDNA.

Profiling relied on immunoSEQ multiplex PCR, and the TCRdb table lists in-frame clones only, not all of them. The profile shows 250,000 to 300,000 clones, approximately 82% of them singletons. Germline loops: CDR1 SGHVS, CDR2 FNYEAQ. The J segment lost 2 bases and the V segment lost 3 bases, leaving 7 bases of the junction unmatched. The CDR3 is made up of 15 amino acids. This receptor was taken from a man between 40 and 49 years old who had been exposed to COVID-19. The gene calls are TRBV7-6 and TRBJ2-7, with 7 bases lining up with TRBD1. Input material: PBMCs or T cells enriched from blood (not recorded which). DNA for the CDR3: TGTGCCAGCAGCTTCCGGGACAGTGAAACCTACGAGCAGTACTTC. It encodes CASSFRDSETYEQYF.